Each of the 2 T cell receptor beta chains below was sequenced from the same sample in a study of T cell repertoires in cytomegalovirus infection. Their target antigens are unknown. TCRdb reanalysed the reads using MiXCR and keeps one entry per CDR3 protein. The data contain some 900,000 distinct CDR3 sequences, approximately 30% of them singletons. The source was cultured CD8+ T cells from PBMCs, collected from culture after CMV antigen stimulation. These receptors came from a human donor in good health (CMV status not recorded). Some clones in this sample may be carry-over from other donors' samples.

The chain employs TRBV6-6 and TRBJ2-5; 8 bases are a match to TRBD1. Germline CDR1 reads MNHNY; CDR2 reads SVGAGI (reference sequence). V shed 4 bases, J shed 4 bases, and the junction held 8 bases outside the gene matches. The CDR3 has 15 residues. In DNA form, the CDR3 reads TGTGCCAGCAGTTCGACAGGGGCGCGGAGAGAGACCCAGTACTTC. Residues: CASSSTGARRETQYF.

This clonotype was seen ten or more times. The rearrangement uses TRBV6-1 and TRBJ2-4, with D possibly matching TRBD1 (6 bases). V was cut by 4 bases and J by 0 bases, with 22 bases left in between. Germline V gene data show CDR1 as MNHNS and CDR2 as SASEGT. The CDR3 spans 19 residues. The CDR3 sequence: CASSGPGRGPTPAKNIQYF. DNA of the CDR3: TGTGCCAGCAGTGGCCCGGGCAGGGGTCCTACCCCAGCCAAAAACATTCAGTACTTC.